This T cell receptor (beta chain) was observed in a study of control samples from healthy donors and cancer patients. This CDR3 comprises 13 residues. CDR1 MNHEY and CDR2 SMNVEV come from the germline V gene (reference sequence). The V gene lost 2 bases and the J gene lost 3 bases, with 7 bases spanning the gap. Profiled with immunoSEQ multiplex PCR; TCRdb holds only in-frame clones, not every one. In the table there are 150,000 to 160,000 clones, over 90% of which are singletons. The chain combines TRBV27 with TRBJ1-1; unclear D gene. Sequences were obtained from blood. This sequence originates from a man aged 50 or older in good health. As DNA, the CDR3 is TGTGCCAGCAGTTTACAGGCCGACACTGAAGCTTTCTTT. It is translated as CASSLQADTEAFF.